This TCR beta chain comes out of a study of T cell responses to AZD1222 COVID-19 vaccine. Study results and caveats: At baseline, just five to seven AZD1222 recipients tested seropositive.

The table came from immunoSEQ multiplex PCR; TCRdb's copy has only in-frame clones and leaves some out. The sample gives about 110,000 clones, roughly 90% of which show up once; 15% is in the top ten. A single count supports this clone. Its antigen is undetermined. Germline-derived CDR1 and CDR2 are MNHEY and SVGAGI. This CDR3 is 15 amino acids long. V lost 2 bases, J lost 0 bases, and 11 bases lay in between. This chain connects TRBV6-5 to TRBJ2-7, with D hard to call. This clonotype originated in an adult who received the AZD1222 COVID-19 vaccine. The sample in question was peripheral blood, obtained 28 days after the second AZD1222 dose. CDR3: CASSYSSFPSYEQYF. The CDR3 DNA sequence: TGTGCCAGCAGTTACAGCTCTTTTCCCTCCTACGAGCAGTACTTC.